The 5 T cell receptor beta chains below come from one sample, sequenced in a study of cytomegalovirus exposure and HLA in healthy donors. It was with 60 Vbeta and 13 Jbeta primers that the PCR ran. The method was immunoSEQ multiplex PCR; TCRdb's version includes in-frame clones alone and lacks a portion of them. Altogether roughly 100,000 clones are present, 70% to 90% being singletons, with the ten largest covering about 2.5%. The sample was PBMCs. Receptor source: a man in his forties in good health and CMV-seronegative.

This clone has a handful of counts. V and J are TRBV9 and TRBJ1-5; D gene ambiguous. Germline CDR1 and CDR2: SGDLS and YYNGEE. This CDR3 contains 15 residues. Trimming stripped 4 bases from V and 4 bases from J, with 15 bases between. CDR3 loop: CASSPRGLGNQPQHF. The CDR3 DNA is TGTGCCAGCAGCCCCCGAGGCTTGGGTAATCAGCCCCAGCATTTT.

This chain uses TRBV7-9 with TRBJ1-6; 7 nucleotides agree with TRBD1. V gave up 2 bases and J gave up 10 bases; unmatched junction bases: 2. Germline V gene lookup returns CDR1 SEHNR and CDR2 FQNEAQ (reference sequence). There are 13 residues in the CDR3. For the CDR3, the DNA is TGTGCCAGCAGCTTAACAGGGGAGTCACCCCTCCACTTT. This translates into CASSLTGESPLHF.

The rearrangement links TRBV7-9 to TRBJ1-3; D is uncertain. This CDR3 has 15 residues. V was pared by 1 base and J by 0 bases, with 7 bases between. Germline CDR1 reads SEHNR; CDR2 reads FQNEAQ (reference sequence). Here the CDR3 reads CASSLGVRSGNTIYF. The DNA for the CDR3 is TGTGCCAGCAGCTTAGGCGTCCGCTCTGGAAACACCATATATTTT.

The J gene is TRBJ2-7, the V gene TRBV11-2; 9 bases match TRBD2. CDR3 length: 17 amino acids. The trim removed 5 bases at V and 4 bases at J, leaving 15 bases unmatched. Per germline, CDR1 SGHAT and CDR2 FQNNGV. CDR3 in amino acids: CASSPPRGGGYGYEQYF. The CDR3 nucleotides read TGTGCCAGCAGCCCCCCTCGCGGGGGGGGGTATGGTTACGAGCAGTACTTC.

Only a few counts were recorded for this clone. The chain employs TRBV4-1 and TRBJ2-1; no definite D call. This CDR3 region has 16 residues. Per germline, CDR1 MGHRA and CDR2 YSYEKL. V was clipped by 1 base and J by 0 bases, with 10 bases between them. The CDR3 sequence: CASSQGPGRSYNEQFF. Written as DNA, the CDR3 is TGCGCCAGCAGCCAAGGTCCCGGTCGCTCCTACAATGAGCAGTTCTTC.